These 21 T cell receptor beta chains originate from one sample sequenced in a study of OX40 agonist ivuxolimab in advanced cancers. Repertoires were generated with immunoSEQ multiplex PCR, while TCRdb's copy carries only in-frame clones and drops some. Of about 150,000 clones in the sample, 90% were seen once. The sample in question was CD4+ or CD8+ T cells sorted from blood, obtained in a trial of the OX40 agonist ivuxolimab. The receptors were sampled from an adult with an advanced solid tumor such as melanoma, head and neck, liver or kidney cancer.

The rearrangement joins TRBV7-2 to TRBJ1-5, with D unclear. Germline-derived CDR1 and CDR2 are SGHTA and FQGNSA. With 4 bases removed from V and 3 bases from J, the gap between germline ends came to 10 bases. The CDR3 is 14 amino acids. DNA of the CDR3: TGTGCCAGCAGCTCCTTGGGGATCAATCAGCCCCAGCATTTT. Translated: CASSSLGINQPQHF. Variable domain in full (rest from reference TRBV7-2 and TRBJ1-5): GAGVSQSPSNKVTEKGKDVELRCDPISGHTALYWYRQSLGQGLEFLIYFQGNSAPDKSGLPSDRFSAERTGGSVSTLTIQRTQQEDSAVYLCASSSLGINQPQHFGDGTRLSIL.

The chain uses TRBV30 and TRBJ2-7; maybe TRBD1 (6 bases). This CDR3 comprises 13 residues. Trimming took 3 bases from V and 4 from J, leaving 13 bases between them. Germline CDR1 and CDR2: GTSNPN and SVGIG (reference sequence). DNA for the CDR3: TGTGCCTGGAGCCGACAGGAACCTTACGAGCAGTACTTC. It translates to CAWSRQEPYEQYF. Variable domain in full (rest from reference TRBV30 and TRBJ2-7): SQTIHQWPATLVQPVGSPLSLECTVEGTSNPNLYWYRQAAGRGLQLLFYSVGIGQISSEVPQNLSASRPQDRQFILSSKKLLLSDSGFYLCAWSRQEPYEQYFGPGTRLTVT.

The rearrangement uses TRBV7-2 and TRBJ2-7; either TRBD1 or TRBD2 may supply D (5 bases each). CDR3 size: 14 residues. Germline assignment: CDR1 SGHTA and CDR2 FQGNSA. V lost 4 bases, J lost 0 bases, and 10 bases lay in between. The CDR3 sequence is CASSSAGSSYEQYF. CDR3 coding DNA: TGTGCCAGCAGCTCCGCAGGGAGCTCCTACGAGCAGTACTTC.

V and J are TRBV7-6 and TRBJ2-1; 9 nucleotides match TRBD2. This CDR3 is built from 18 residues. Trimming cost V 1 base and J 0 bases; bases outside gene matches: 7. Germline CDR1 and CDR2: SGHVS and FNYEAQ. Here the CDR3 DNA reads TGTGCCAGCAGCTTAGTGGGGGCGGGAGGGCCCTCCTACAATGAGCAGTTCTTC. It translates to CASSLVGAGGPSYNEQFF.

The CDR3 DNA reads TGTGCCAGCAGCCCACAGGGAACTAATGAAAAACTGTTTTTT. Translation gives CASSPQGTNEKLFF. The rearrangement joins TRBV28 to TRBJ1-4; a possible D gene is TRBD1 (6 bases). Trimming left V 6 bases short and J 1 base short, with 9 bases between. Germline V gives CDR1 MDHEN, CDR2 SYDVKM. The CDR3 covers 14 residues. The complete variable domain, with remaining parts taken from reference TRBV28 and TRBJ1-4, reads DVKVTQSSRYLVKRTGEKVFLECVQDMDHENMFWYRQDPGLGLRLIYFSYDVKMKEKGDIPEGYSVSREKKERFSLILESASTNQTSMYLCASSPQGTNEKLFFGSGTQLSVL.

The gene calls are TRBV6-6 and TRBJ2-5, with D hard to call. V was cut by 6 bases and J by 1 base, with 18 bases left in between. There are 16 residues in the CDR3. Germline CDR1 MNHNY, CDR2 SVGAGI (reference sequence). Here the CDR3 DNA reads TGTGCCAGCAGAACCAGTTTAGGTGTTGGCCAAGAGACCCAGTACTTC. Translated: CASRTSLGVGQETQYF.

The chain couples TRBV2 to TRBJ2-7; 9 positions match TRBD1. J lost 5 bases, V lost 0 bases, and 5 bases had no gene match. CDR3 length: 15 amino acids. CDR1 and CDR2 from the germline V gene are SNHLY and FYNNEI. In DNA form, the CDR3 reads TGTGCCAGCAGTGAAGCCGGGACAGGGACCCACGAGCAGTACTTC. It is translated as CASSEAGTGTHEQYF.

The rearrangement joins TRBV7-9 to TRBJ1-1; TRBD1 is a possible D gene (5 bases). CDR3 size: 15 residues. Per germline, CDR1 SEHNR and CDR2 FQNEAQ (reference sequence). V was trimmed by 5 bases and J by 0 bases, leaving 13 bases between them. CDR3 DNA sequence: TGTGCCAGCAGCCCGGGACGGCCTATGAACACTGAAGCTTTCTTT. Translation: CASSPGRPMNTEAFF.

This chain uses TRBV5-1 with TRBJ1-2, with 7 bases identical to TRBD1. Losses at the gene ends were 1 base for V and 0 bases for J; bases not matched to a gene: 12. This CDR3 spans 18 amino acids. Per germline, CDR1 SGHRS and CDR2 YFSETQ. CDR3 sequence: CASSLRTGPLSSNYGYTF. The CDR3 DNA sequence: TGCGCCAGCAGCTTGCGGACAGGCCCCCTCTCGTCTAACTATGGCTACACCTTC. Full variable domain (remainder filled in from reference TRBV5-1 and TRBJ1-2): KAGVTQTPRYLIKTRGQQVTLSCSPISGHRSVSWYQQTPGQGLQFLFEYFSETQRNKGNFPGRFSGRQFSNSRSEMNVSTLELGDSALYLCASSLRTGPLSSNYGYTFGSGTRLTVV.

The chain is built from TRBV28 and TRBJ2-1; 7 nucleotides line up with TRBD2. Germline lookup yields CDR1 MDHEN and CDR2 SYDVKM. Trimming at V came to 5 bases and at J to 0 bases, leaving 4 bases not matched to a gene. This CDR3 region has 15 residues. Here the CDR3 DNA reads TGTGCCAGCAGTCAAGGCGGGAGCTCCTACAATGAGCAGTTCTTC. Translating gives CASSQGGSSYNEQFF.

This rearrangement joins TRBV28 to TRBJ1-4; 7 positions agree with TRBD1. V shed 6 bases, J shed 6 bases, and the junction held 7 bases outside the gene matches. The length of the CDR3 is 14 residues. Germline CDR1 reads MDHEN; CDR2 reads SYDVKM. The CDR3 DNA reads TGTGCCAGCAGCCCGGGACAGTTGGATGAAAAACTGTTTTTT. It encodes CASSPGQLDEKLFF. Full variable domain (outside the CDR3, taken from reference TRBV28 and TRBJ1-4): DVKVTQSSRYLVKRTGEKVFLECVQDMDHENMFWYRQDPGLGLRLIYFSYDVKMKEKGDIPEGYSVSREKKERFSLILESASTNQTSMYLCASSPGQLDEKLFFGSGTQLSVL.

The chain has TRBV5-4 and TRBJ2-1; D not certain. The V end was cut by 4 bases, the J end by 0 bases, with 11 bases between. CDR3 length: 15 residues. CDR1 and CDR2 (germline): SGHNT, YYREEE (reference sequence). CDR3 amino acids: CASSIDATSYNEQFF. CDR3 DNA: TGTGCCAGCAGCATTGACGCGACCTCCTACAATGAGCAGTTCTTC.

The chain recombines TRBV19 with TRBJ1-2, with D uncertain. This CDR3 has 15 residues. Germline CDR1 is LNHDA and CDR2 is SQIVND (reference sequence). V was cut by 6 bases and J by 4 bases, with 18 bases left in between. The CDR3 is CASSQAGLGSYGYTF. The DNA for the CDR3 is TGTGCCAGTAGCCAGGCGGGCCTGGGTTCCTATGGCTACACCTTC.

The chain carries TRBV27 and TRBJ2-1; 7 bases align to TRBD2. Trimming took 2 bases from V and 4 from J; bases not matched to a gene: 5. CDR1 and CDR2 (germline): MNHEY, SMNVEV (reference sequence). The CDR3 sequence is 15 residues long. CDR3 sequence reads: CASSLEVAGYNEQFF. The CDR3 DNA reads TGTGCCAGCAGTTTAGAAGTAGCGGGTTACAATGAGCAGTTCTTC.

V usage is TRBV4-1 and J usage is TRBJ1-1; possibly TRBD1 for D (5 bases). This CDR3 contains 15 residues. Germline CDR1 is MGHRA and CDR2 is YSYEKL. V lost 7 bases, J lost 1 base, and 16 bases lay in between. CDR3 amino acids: CASTDIGAGNTEAFF. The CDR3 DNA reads TGCGCCAGCACGGACATTGGTGCGGGGAACACTGAAGCTTTCTTT.

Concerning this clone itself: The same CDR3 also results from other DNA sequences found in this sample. The CDR3 loop is CASSLMSGGPNEQFF. The DNA of the CDR3 is TGTGCCAGCAGCCTTATGTCGGGAGGGCCGAATGAGCAGTTCTTC. The chain recombines TRBV7-3 with TRBJ2-1; 8 nucleotides agree with TRBD2. This CDR3 spans 15 amino acids. V shed 5 bases, J shed 7 bases, and the junction held 10 bases outside the gene matches. Germline assignment: CDR1 SGHTA and CDR2 FQGTGA.

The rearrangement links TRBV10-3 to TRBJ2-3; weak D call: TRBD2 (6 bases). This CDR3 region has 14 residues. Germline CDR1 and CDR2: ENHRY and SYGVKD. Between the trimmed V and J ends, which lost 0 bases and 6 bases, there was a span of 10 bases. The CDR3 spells CAISESREADTQYF. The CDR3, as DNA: TGTGCCATCAGTGAGTCGCGGGAAGCGGATACGCAGTATTTT.

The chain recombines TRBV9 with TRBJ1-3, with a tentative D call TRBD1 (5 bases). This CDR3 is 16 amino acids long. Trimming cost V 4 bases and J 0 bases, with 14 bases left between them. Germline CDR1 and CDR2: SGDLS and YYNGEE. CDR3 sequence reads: CASSKQVVSSGNTIYF. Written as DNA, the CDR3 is TGTGCCAGCAGCAAACAGGTTGTTAGCTCTGGAAACACCATATATTTT.

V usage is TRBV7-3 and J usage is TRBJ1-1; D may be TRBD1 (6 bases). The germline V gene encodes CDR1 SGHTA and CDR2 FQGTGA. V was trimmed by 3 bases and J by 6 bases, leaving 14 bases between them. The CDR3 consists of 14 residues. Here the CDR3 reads CASSLSGGLSEAFF. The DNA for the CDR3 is TGTGCCAGCAGCTTGAGCGGGGGGCTTTCTGAAGCTTTCTTT. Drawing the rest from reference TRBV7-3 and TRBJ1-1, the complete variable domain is GAGVSQTPSNKVTEKGKYVELRCDPISGHTALYWYRQSLGQGPEFLIYFQGTGAADDSGLPNDRFFAVRPEGSVSTLKIQRTERGDSAVYLCASSLSGGLSEAFFGQGTRLTVV.

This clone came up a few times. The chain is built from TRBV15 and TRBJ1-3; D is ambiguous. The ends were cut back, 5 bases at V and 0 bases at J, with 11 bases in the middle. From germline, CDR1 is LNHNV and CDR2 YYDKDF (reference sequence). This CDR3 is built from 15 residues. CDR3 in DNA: TGTGCCACCAGCCCCAACTCCTTCTCTGGAAACACCATATATTTT. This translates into CATSPNSFSGNTIYF.

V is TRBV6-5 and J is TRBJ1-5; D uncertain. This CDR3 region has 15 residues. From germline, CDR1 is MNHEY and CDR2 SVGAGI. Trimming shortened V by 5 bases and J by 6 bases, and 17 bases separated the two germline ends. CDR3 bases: TGTGCCAGCAGTCCCCGGCAGGCCTCGATTCAGCCCCAGCATTTT. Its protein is CASSPRQASIQPQHF.